This T cell receptor beta chain was identified in a study of blood T cell repertoires in COVID-19. Across the whole study: PBMCs, B-cell-depleted T cells, or T cells provided the cDNA or gDNA that made up the material.

Generated by immunoSEQ multiplex PCR, the TCRdb table keeps only in-frame clones and is missing some. Here the sample spans 150,000 to 200,000 clones, 80% to 85% being singletons. This clone was detected a few times. The participants were between about 18 and 90 years old and came from under 25 US areas. Participants' own reports of clinical history determined their cohort assignment. Cohort 3 recovery required two negative PCRs, clearance, or symptom resolution. The V and J ends lost 4 bases and 7 bases respectively, with 16 bases between them. CDR3 length: 14 amino acids. Germline CDR1 is MNHEY and CDR2 is SVGAGI.

The chain couples TRBV6-5 to TRBJ1-2, with a tentative D call TRBD1 (6 bases). Sequencing was performed on PBMCs or T cells enriched from blood (not recorded which). The receptor was derived from a woman aged 55 to 70 who had recovered from COVID-19. The CDR3 DNA is TGTGCCAGCAGTTCCCCGGGGGGGGCGGGTGGCTACACCTTC. It is translated as CASSSPGGAGGYTF.